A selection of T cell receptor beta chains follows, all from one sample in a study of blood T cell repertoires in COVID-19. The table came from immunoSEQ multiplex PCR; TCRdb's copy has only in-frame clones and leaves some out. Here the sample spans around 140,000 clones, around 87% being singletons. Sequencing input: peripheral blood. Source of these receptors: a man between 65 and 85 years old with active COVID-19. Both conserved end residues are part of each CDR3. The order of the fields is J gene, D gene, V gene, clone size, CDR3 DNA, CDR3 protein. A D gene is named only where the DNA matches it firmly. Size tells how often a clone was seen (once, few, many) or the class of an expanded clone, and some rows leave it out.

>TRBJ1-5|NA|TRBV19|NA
TGTGCCAGTAGTAAGGGGCAGGGGCCCCAGCATTTT
CASSKGQGPQHF
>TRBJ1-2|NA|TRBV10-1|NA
TGCGCCAGCAGTGAGTCGAACGGAGGTGGCTACACCTTC
CASSESNGGGYTF
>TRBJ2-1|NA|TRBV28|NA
TGTGCCAGCAGATCCGGGGACTTACAGCAGTTCTTC
CASRSGDLQQFF
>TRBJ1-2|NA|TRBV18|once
TGTGCCAGCTCACCAGGAGGGGAGGGCTATGGCTACACCTTC
CASSPGGEGYGYTF
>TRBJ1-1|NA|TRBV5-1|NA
TGCGCCAGCAGCTCCCTAACGTTGAACACTGAAGCTTTCTTT
CASSSLTLNTEAFF
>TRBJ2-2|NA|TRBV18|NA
TGTGCCAGCTCACCGTCGGGGTACACCGGGGAGCTGTTTTTT
CASSPSGYTGELFF
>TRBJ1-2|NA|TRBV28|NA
TGTGCCAGCAGTTTTCCGGTTATGGATGGCTACACCTTC
CASSFPVMDGYTF
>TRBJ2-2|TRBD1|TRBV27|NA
TGTGCCAGCAGCCAAGGGACAGGGTACACCGGGGAGCTGTTTTTT
CASSQGTGYTGELFF
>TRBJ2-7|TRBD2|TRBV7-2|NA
TGTGCCAGCAGCTTACGACTAGCGGGAGGGAGCACCTACGAGCAGTACTTC
CASSLRLAGGSTYEQYF
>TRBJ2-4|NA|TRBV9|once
TGTGCCAGCAGCGCAGCGGTAGCCAAAAACATTCAGTACTTC
CASSAAVAKNIQYF
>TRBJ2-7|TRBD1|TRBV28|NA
TGTGCCAGCAGATCCTCCGGGACAGGATCCTACGAGCAGTACTTC
CASRSSGTGSYEQYF
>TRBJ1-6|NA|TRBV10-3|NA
TGTGCCATCAGTACAGGGTTACGCGATTCACCCCTCCACTTT
CAISTGLRDSPLHF
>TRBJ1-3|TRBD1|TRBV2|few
TGTGCCAGCGTCGAGGGGGCAACTGGAAACACCATATATTTT
CASVEGATGNTIYF
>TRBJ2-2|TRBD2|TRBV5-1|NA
TGCGCCAGTAAGCCCCAGCGGGGGGTTTCCTCATGGCCCGGGGAGCTGTTTTTT
CASKPQRGVSSWPGELFF
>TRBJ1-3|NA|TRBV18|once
TGTGCCAGCTCACCACCCCTGTTGGTGAGCTCTGGAAACACCATATATTTT
CASSPPLLVSSGNTIYF
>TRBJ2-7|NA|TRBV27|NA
TGTGCCAGCAGTTCTGCAAGGGGGTCCGGCGAGCAGTACTTC
CASSSARGSGEQYF
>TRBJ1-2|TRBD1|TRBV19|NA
TGTGCCAGTAGTTCGGGACAGCTGACTAACTATGGCTACACCTTC
CASSSGQLTNYGYTF
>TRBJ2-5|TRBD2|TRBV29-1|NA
TGCAGCGTCTCTAGCGGCCAAGAGACCCAGTACTTC
CSVSSGQETQYF
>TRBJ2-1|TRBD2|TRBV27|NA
TGTGCCAGCACCATACGGCGGGAGTACAATGAGCAGTTCTTC
CASTIRREYNEQFF
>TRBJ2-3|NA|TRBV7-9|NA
TGTGCCAGCAGACGGGGTGATACGCAGTATTTT
CASRRGDTQYF
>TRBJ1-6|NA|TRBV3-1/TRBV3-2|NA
TGTGCCAGCAGCCAAGCGGGCAGGGGTCCCTCCTATAATTCACCCCTCCACTTT
CASSQAGRGPSYNSPLHF
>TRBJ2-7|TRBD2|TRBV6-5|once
TGTGCCAGCAGCCCATACGGGAGGGGGGAAAGGGAGCAGTACTTC
CASSPYGRGEREQYF
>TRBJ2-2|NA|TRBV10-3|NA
TGTGCCATCAGTGTCCACGAGCTTACCTTAAACACCGGGGAGCTGTTTTTT
CAISVHELTLNTGELFF
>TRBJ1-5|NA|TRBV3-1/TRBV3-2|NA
TGTGCCAGCAGCCCAAGGAGCTTTGATCAGCCCCAGCATTTT
CASSPRSFDQPQHF
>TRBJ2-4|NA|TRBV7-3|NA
TGTGCCAGCAGCCCTTCGGCTGGAGTCAAAAACATTCAGTACTTC
CASSPSAGVKNIQYF
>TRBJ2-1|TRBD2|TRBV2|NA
TGTGCCAGCACTCGGGGCGGGGGTTTCTACAATGAGCAGTTCTTC
CASTRGGGFYNEQFF
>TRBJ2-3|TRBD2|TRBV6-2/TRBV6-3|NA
TGTGCCAGCAGTTCCGGGACTAGCGGGCGCACAGATACGCAGTATTTT
CASSSGTSGRTDTQYF
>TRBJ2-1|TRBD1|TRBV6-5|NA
TGTGCCAGCACAGCGGGACAGGGGGCCCGTGAGCAGTTCTTC
CASTAGQGAREQFF
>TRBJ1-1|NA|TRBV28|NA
TGTGCCAGCACCGAGGACACTGAAGCTTTCTTT
CASTEDTEAFF
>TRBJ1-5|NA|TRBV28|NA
TGTGCCAGCAGTTTTCACGACATAGGCAATCAGCCCCAGCATTTT
CASSFHDIGNQPQHF
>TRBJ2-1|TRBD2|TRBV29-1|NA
TGCAGCGTTGAACAAAGAACCAGCGGGAGGTACAATGAGCAGTTCTTC
CSVEQRTSGRYNEQFF
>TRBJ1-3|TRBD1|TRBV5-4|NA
TGTGCCAGCAGCGCCGGGACAGCCTCTGGAAACACCATATATTTT
CASSAGTASGNTIYF
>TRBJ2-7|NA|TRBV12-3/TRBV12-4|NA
TGTGCCAGCAGCCCAGAGGGATACGAGCAGTACTTC
CASSPEGYEQYF
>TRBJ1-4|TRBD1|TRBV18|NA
TGTGCCAGCTCAAAGGGGGCCGGTGAAAAACTGTTTTTT
CASSKGAGEKLFF
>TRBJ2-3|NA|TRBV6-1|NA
TGTGCCAGCAGTGAAGCTCGGGAGTCAACTAGCACAGATACGCAGTATTTT
CASSEARESTSTDTQYF
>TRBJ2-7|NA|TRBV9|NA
TGTGCCAGCTCACGAATAGACAATCCCTACGAGCAGTACTTC
CASSRIDNPYEQYF
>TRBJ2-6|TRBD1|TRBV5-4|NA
TGTGCCAGCAGCTTGCCCGGGACAGGGGTGTCTGGGGCCAACGTCCTGACTTTC
CASSLPGTGVSGANVLTF
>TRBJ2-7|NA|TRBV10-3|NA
TGTGCCATCAGGCAGGGGGGTGACGAGCAGTACTTC
CAIRQGGDEQYF
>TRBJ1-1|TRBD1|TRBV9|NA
TGTGCCAGCAGCGTAGGAGACAGGGTAACTGAAGCTTTCTTT
CASSVGDRVTEAFF
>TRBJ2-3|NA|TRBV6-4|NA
TGTGCCAGCAGTCTACGCAGGGGAAGCACAGATACGCAGTATTTT
CASSLRRGSTDTQYF
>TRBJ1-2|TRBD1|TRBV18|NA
TGTGCCAGCTCACCGGGGACAGGCGTTAACTATGGCTACACCTTC
CASSPGTGVNYGYTF
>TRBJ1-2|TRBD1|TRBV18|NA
TGTGCCAGCTCACCACCGGGACAGGGATTGAACGGCTACACCTTC
CASSPPGQGLNGYTF
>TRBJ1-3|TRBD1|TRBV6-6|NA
TGTGCCAGCAGTTACCGGACAGGGGCTGGAAACACCATATATTTT
CASSYRTGAGNTIYF
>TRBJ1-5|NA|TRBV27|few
TGTGCCAGCAGTTTTCGCGGAGATCAGCCCCAGCATTTT
CASSFRGDQPQHF
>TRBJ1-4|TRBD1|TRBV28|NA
TGTGCCAGCAGTTTATCAGTCCTGACAGGGGTAGGGCCAACTAATGAAAAACTGTTTTTT
CASSLSVLTGVGPTNEKLFF